The 2 T cell receptor beta chains listed next were all sequenced from one sample in a study of T cells in Graves' hyperthyroidism and ophthalmopathy. There were TCR beta CDR3 regions amplified from RNA transcripts. The study used the HTBI primer set for a first-round RT-PCR of the TCR CDR3. MiXCR, run by TCRdb on the multiplex PCR reads, gives a single entry per CDR3 protein. The table includes hundreds of thousands of distinct CDR3 sequences, 15% to 19% detected once. The sequencing sample was made of blood. Receptors originate from a woman between 18 and 30 years old with Graves' hyperthyroidism.

There are a few counts of this clonotype. The rearrangement joins TRBV5-1 to TRBJ2-1; TRBD1 agrees at 7 bases. Germline V gene sequence: CDR1 SGHRS, CDR2 YFSETQ. The CDR3 contains 16 residues. J was trimmed by 9 bases and V by 0 bases; bases with no gene match: 12. The CDR3 is CASSLEARGSLGEQFF. The CDR3 DNA follows: TGCGCCAGCAGCTTGGAAGCCAGGGGGTCCCTCGGTGAGCAGTTCTTC. Full variable domain (remainder filled in from reference TRBV5-1 and TRBJ2-1): KAGVTQTPRYLIKTRGQQVTLSCSPISGHRSVSWYQQTPGQGLQFLFEYFSETQRNKGNFPGRFSGRQFSNSRSEMNVSTLELGDSALYLCASSLEARGSLGEQFFGPGTRLTVL.

This clonotype was recorded many times. The chain joins TRBV30 to TRBJ1-1; D not certain. Germline values: CDR1 GTSNPN, CDR2 SVGIG (reference sequence). With 4 bases removed from V and 3 bases from J, the gap between germline ends came to 6 bases. The length of the CDR3 is 11 residues. The chain's CDR3 is CAWTFYTEAFF. The CDR3 bases are TGTGCCTGGACATTCTACACTGAAGCTTTCTTT.